A selection of T cell receptor beta chains follows, all from one sample in a study of blood T cell repertoires in COVID-19. Produced via immunoSEQ multiplex PCR; TCRdb's table is partial and in-frame only. The table has a few hundred thousand clones, about four fifths seen once. Sequenced input: PBMCs or T cells enriched from blood (not recorded which). The source of these receptors is a man aged 45-65 years who had recovered from COVID-19. Each CDR3 is given with its conserved first and last residue. Each record gives: clone size, J gene, V gene, D gene, CDR3 protein, CDR3 DNA. A D gene is named only where the DNA matches it firmly. Some rows have no size entry. The others give once, few or many, or a class for an expanded clone.

clone size: -
J gene: TRBJ1-5
V gene: TRBV19
D gene: -
CDR3 protein: CASSIVRDNQPQHF
CDR3 DNA: TGTGCCAGTAGTATAGTCAGGGACAATCAGCCCCAGCATTTT

clone size: many
J gene: TRBJ2-3
V gene: TRBV5-1
D gene: TRBD2
CDR3 protein: CASRAGGADTQYF
CDR3 DNA: TGCGCCAGTCGAGCGGGAGGTGCAGATACGCAGTATTTT

clone size: -
J gene: TRBJ1-2
V gene: TRBV4-1
D gene: TRBD1
CDR3 protein: CASSQEGTGKPGYTF
CDR3 DNA: TGCGCCAGCAGCCAAGAGGGGACAGGGAAACCTGGCTACACCTTC

clone size: once
J gene: TRBJ2-1
V gene: TRBV6-2/TRBV6-3
D gene: TRBD1
CDR3 protein: CASSYSPGDRGDSNEQFF
CDR3 DNA: TGTGCCAGCAGTTACTCTCCCGGTGACAGGGGCGACTCCAATGAGCAGTTCTTC

clone size: -
J gene: TRBJ2-2
V gene: TRBV5-1
D gene: TRBD1
CDR3 protein: CASSVTGGDTGELFF
CDR3 DNA: TGCGCCAGCAGCGTTACAGGGGGCGACACCGGGGAGCTGTTTTTT

clone size: -
J gene: TRBJ1-2
V gene: TRBV7-2
D gene: -
CDR3 protein: CASSFGFKAYGYTF
CDR3 DNA: TGTGCCAGCAGCTTCGGGTTCAAGGCCTATGGCTACACCTTC

clone size: -
J gene: TRBJ1-2
V gene: TRBV18
D gene: TRBD1
CDR3 protein: CASSPNTGTGGNYGYTF
CDR3 DNA: TGTGCCAGCTCACCAAACACCGGGACAGGGGGTAACTATGGCTACACCTTC

clone size: -
J gene: TRBJ1-5
V gene: TRBV7-2
D gene: -
CDR3 protein: CASSLAVKGRQPQHF
CDR3 DNA: TGTGCCAGCAGCTTAGCCGTTAAGGGGCGTCAGCCCCAGCATTTT

clone size: -
J gene: TRBJ1-4
V gene: TRBV18
D gene: TRBD1
CDR3 protein: CAGQGTTNEKLFF
CDR3 DNA: TGTGCCGGACAGGGAACGACTAATGAAAAACTGTTTTTT

clone size: -
J gene: TRBJ2-1
V gene: TRBV7-2
D gene: TRBD1
CDR3 protein: CASRYDRGLGEQFF
CDR3 DNA: TGTGCCAGCAGATACGACAGGGGGCTGGGTGAGCAGTTCTTC

clone size: once
J gene: TRBJ2-7
V gene: TRBV18
D gene: TRBD1
CDR3 protein: CASSPGISGQTSSEQYF
CDR3 DNA: TGTGCCAGCTCACCAGGCATTTCGGGACAGACGTCTAGCGAGCAGTACTTC

clone size: once
J gene: TRBJ2-3
V gene: TRBV11-3
D gene: -
CDR3 protein: CASSPLTGAGGDTQYF
CDR3 DNA: TGTGCCAGCAGCCCCCTTACGGGAGCAGGGGGGGATACGCAGTATTTT

clone size: -
J gene: TRBJ1-5
V gene: TRBV5-8
D gene: TRBD1
CDR3 protein: CASTTGTGTFFSGNQPQHF
CDR3 DNA: TGTGCCAGCACCACCGGGACAGGGACCTTCTTTAGTGGCAATCAGCCCCAGCATTTT

clone size: once
J gene: TRBJ2-1
V gene: TRBV7-2
D gene: -
CDR3 protein: CASSLVAERAANEQFF
CDR3 DNA: TGTGCCAGCAGCTTAGTAGCTGAACGAGCGGCCAATGAGCAGTTCTTC

clone size: -
J gene: TRBJ2-5
V gene: TRBV10-3
D gene: TRBD1
CDR3 protein: CAISESQGVSETQYF
CDR3 DNA: TGTGCCATCAGTGAGTCCCAGGGGGTATCGGAGACCCAGTACTTC

clone size: -
J gene: TRBJ1-1
V gene: TRBV28
D gene: -
CDR3 protein: CASSPIWRGGEAFF
CDR3 DNA: TGTGCCAGCAGCCCGATCTGGAGGGGCGGTGAAGCTTTCTTT

clone size: -
J gene: TRBJ2-7
V gene: TRBV7-2
D gene: TRBD2
CDR3 protein: CASSSSGTYEQYF
CDR3 DNA: TGTGCCAGCAGCAGCAGCGGGACCTACGAGCAGTACTTC

clone size: once
J gene: TRBJ2-3
V gene: TRBV20-1
D gene: TRBD2
CDR3 protein: CSASRLAGGRTDTQYF
CDR3 DNA: TGCAGTGCTAGTCGACTAGCGGGGGGACGCACAGATACGCAGTATTTT

clone size: -
J gene: TRBJ1-5
V gene: TRBV6-2/TRBV6-3
D gene: -
CDR3 protein: CASSYGGGTNQPQHF
CDR3 DNA: TGTGCCAGCAGTTACGGGGGGGGGACTAATCAGCCCCAGCATTTT

clone size: -
J gene: TRBJ1-1
V gene: TRBV18
D gene: -
CDR3 protein: CASSPQPGMNTEAFF
CDR3 DNA: TGTGCCAGCTCACCGCAGCCAGGGATGAACACTGAAGCTTTCTTT

clone size: -
J gene: TRBJ1-2
V gene: TRBV10-3
D gene: -
CDR3 protein: CAISNTVGYTF
CDR3 DNA: TGTGCCATCAGCAATACTGTCGGCTACACCTTC

clone size: few
J gene: TRBJ1-5
V gene: TRBV2
D gene: -
CDR3 protein: CASSPPSGNQPQHF
CDR3 DNA: TGTGCCAGCAGTCCCCCTTCGGGCAATCAGCCCCAGCATTTT

clone size: once
J gene: TRBJ1-2
V gene: TRBV12-3/TRBV12-4
D gene: -
CDR3 protein: CASSLGGWSGYTF
CDR3 DNA: TGTGCCAGCAGTTTGGGGGGGTGGTCTGGCTACACCTTC

clone size: few
J gene: TRBJ2-7
V gene: TRBV30
D gene: TRBD2
CDR3 protein: CAWSVLGTTFVF
CDR3 DNA: TGTGCCTGGAGTGTACTGGGGACTACCTTCGTTTTC

clone size: once
J gene: TRBJ2-2
V gene: TRBV9
D gene: TRBD2
CDR3 protein: CASSVVGSGKEELFF
CDR3 DNA: TGTGCCAGCAGCGTAGTCGGTAGCGGGAAGGAGGAGCTGTTTTTT

clone size: -
J gene: TRBJ2-2
V gene: TRBV6-2/TRBV6-3
D gene: -
CDR3 protein: CASSLTQNTGELFF
CDR3 DNA: TGTGCCAGCAGTTTGACTCAGAACACCGGGGAGCTGTTTTTT

clone size: -
J gene: TRBJ1-1
V gene: TRBV2
D gene: -
CDR3 protein: CARLLQGDTEAFF
CDR3 DNA: TGTGCCAGACTACTCCAAGGGGACACTGAAGCTTTCTTT

clone size: once
J gene: TRBJ2-3
V gene: TRBV9
D gene: -
CDR3 protein: CASSARDSSTDTQYF
CDR3 DNA: TGTGCCAGCAGCGCGAGGGATTCTAGCACAGATACGCAGTATTTT

clone size: -
J gene: TRBJ2-7
V gene: TRBV11-2
D gene: TRBD1
CDR3 protein: CASVTGTGAFEQYF
CDR3 DNA: TGTGCCAGCGTGACCGGGACAGGAGCCTTTGAGCAGTACTTC

clone size: -
J gene: TRBJ1-1
V gene: TRBV6-5
D gene: -
CDR3 protein: CASGWNSNTEAFF
CDR3 DNA: TGTGCCAGCGGGTGGAACAGCAACACTGAAGCTTTCTTT

clone size: -
J gene: TRBJ2-3
V gene: TRBV4-3
D gene: TRBD2
CDR3 protein: CASSPLSRLAGGSDTQYF
CDR3 DNA: TGCGCCAGCAGCCCTCTTTCCCGGCTAGCGGGAGGATCAGATACGCAGTATTTT

clone size: -
J gene: TRBJ2-7
V gene: TRBV20-1
D gene: -
CDR3 protein: CSASIPRSYEQYF
CDR3 DNA: TGCAGTGCTAGTATCCCCAGGTCCTACGAGCAGTACTTC

clone size: -
J gene: TRBJ2-3
V gene: TRBV28
D gene: -
CDR3 protein: CASSLQGPLGTDTQYF
CDR3 DNA: TGTGCCAGCAGCCTACAGGGCCCTTTAGGCACAGATACGCAGTATTTT

clone size: -
J gene: TRBJ1-6
V gene: TRBV25-1
D gene: TRBD1
CDR3 protein: CASSELTGADLIHF
CDR3 DNA: TGTGCCAGCAGTGAACTGACAGGGGCCGACCTCATCCACTTT

clone size: -
J gene: TRBJ2-7
V gene: TRBV3-1/TRBV3-2
D gene: -
CDR3 protein: CASRHRLLGNTYEQYF
CDR3 DNA: TGTGCCAGCAGGCACAGGTTGTTGGGGAATACCTACGAGCAGTACTTC

clone size: -
J gene: TRBJ1-4
V gene: TRBV11-2
D gene: -
CDR3 protein: CASSLSQGGDEKLFF
CDR3 DNA: TGTGCCAGCAGCTTAAGCCAGGGCGGGGATGAAAAACTGTTTTTT

clone size: -
J gene: TRBJ2-7
V gene: TRBV10-1
D gene: -
CDR3 protein: CASSESSYEQYF
CDR3 DNA: TGCGCCAGCAGTGAGTCGAGTTACGAGCAGTACTTC

clone size: -
J gene: TRBJ2-7
V gene: TRBV19
D gene: TRBD1
CDR3 protein: CASRGDRGIDEQYF
CDR3 DNA: TGTGCCAGCAGGGGGGACAGGGGTATTGACGAGCAGTACTTC

clone size: -
J gene: TRBJ2-1
V gene: TRBV10-3
D gene: TRBD2
CDR3 protein: CAISESGGYEQFF
CDR3 DNA: TGTGCCATCAGTGAGTCGGGGGGGTATGAGCAGTTCTTC

clone size: -
J gene: TRBJ2-7
V gene: TRBV28
D gene: -
CDR3 protein: CASSFSISYEQYF
CDR3 DNA: TGTGCCAGCAGTTTTTCCATCTCCTACGAGCAGTACTTC

clone size: -
J gene: TRBJ2-3
V gene: TRBV15
D gene: -
CDR3 protein: CATSRDRGAGVSDTQYF
CDR3 DNA: TGTGCCACCAGCAGAGATCGAGGGGCAGGGGTTTCGGATACGCAGTATTTT

clone size: -
J gene: TRBJ1-4
V gene: TRBV7-2
D gene: TRBD1
CDR3 protein: CASSAGQLNEKLFF
CDR3 DNA: TGTGCCAGCAGCGCGGGACAGCTTAATGAAAAACTGTTTTTT

clone size: -
J gene: TRBJ2-3
V gene: TRBV6-4
D gene: -
CDR3 protein: CASSDSTVTDTQYF
CDR3 DNA: TGTGCCAGCAGTGACTCGACAGTAACAGATACGCAGTATTTT

clone size: -
J gene: TRBJ2-1
V gene: TRBV19
D gene: -
CDR3 protein: CASNLGTAGNEQFF
CDR3 DNA: TGTGCCTCCAACCTAGGGACTGCGGGGAATGAGCAGTTCTTC